These 22 T cell receptor beta chains came from one sample sequenced in a study of identical twins. Via MiXCR, TCRdb re-called the 5' RACE reads, giving one row per CDR3 protein. Here the sample spans about 220,000 distinct CDR3 sequences, around 6.8% being singletons. These data were also reused for a study on yellow fever vaccine responses in identical twins.

Sequencing was carried out using memory (CD45RO+) T cells sorted from blood. These TCRs come from a woman under 30 in good health.

In its sample, this clonotype was seen many times. This chain uses TRBV6-6 with TRBJ1-1; D is unresolved. The CDR3 extends over 14 amino acids. Germline CDR1 reads MNHNY; CDR2 reads SVGAGI (reference sequence). With 6 bases removed from V and 0 bases from J, the gap between germline ends came to 11 bases. The CDR3 reads CASSKVAVNTEAFF. The CDR3 DNA is TGTGCCAGCAGCAAGGTAGCAGTGAACACTGAAGCTTTCTTT.

This rearrangement joins TRBV4-3 to TRBJ2-7; D might be TRBD1 or TRBD2, each matching 7 bases. V dropped 2 bases and J dropped 0 bases, with 17 bases sitting between them. There are 17 residues in the CDR3. Germline V gene data show CDR1 as LGHNA and CDR2 as YSLEER. The CDR3 DNA reads as TGCGCCAGCAGCCAACACCCCAGGGGGGGTTTCTCCTACGAGCAGTACTTC. Protein: CASSQHPRGGFSYEQYF.

This chain links TRBV7-9 with TRBJ2-3; TRBD2 aligns across 9 bases. This CDR3 spans 15 amino acids. Germline lookup yields CDR1 SEHNR and CDR2 FQNEAQ (reference sequence). V was pared by 5 bases and J by 2 bases, with 5 bases of the junction left unmatched. The CDR3 loop is CASSGLAGFTDTQYF. DNA for the CDR3: TGTGCCAGCAGCGGCCTAGCGGGGTTCACAGATACGCAGTATTTT. The full variable domain, completed using reference TRBV7-9 and TRBJ2-3, is DTGVSQNPRHKITKRGQNVTFRCDPISEHNRLYWYRQTLGQGPEFLTYFQNEAQLEKSRLLSDRFSAERPKGSFSTLEIQRTEQGDSAMYLCASSGLAGFTDTQYFGPGTRLTVL.

This clonotype has only a few counts. The V gene is TRBV11-3, the J gene TRBJ2-1; 14 nucleotides align to TRBD2. The trim removed 5 bases at V and 10 bases at J, leaving 7 bases unmatched. The CDR3 is 15 amino acids. CDR1 is SGHNT and CDR2 is YENEEA in the germline V gene. CDR3 sequence: CASSRGTSGSGEQFF. The CDR3 nucleotides read TGTGCCAGCAGCAGAGGGACTAGCGGGAGTGGCGAGCAGTTCTTC.

This clonotype appeared a few times. J is TRBJ2-7 and V is TRBV5-1; possibly TRBD1 or TRBD2 for D (5 bases each). From germline, CDR1 is SGHRS and CDR2 YFSETQ. V dropped 6 bases and J dropped 5 bases, with 21 bases sitting between them. This CDR3 is built from 15 residues. The CDR3 spells CASTTTFGTSNEQYF. The CDR3, as DNA: TGCGCCAGCACCACTACCTTTGGGACCAGCAACGAGCAGTACTTC.

J is TRBJ1-1 and V is TRBV20-1; D gene uncertain. The CDR3 consists of 13 residues. Trimming cost V 5 bases and J 5 bases, with 15 bases left between them. Germline lookup yields CDR1 DFQATT and CDR2 SNEGSKA (reference sequence). The chain's CDR3 is CSASSVSGTEAFF. DNA for the CDR3: TGCAGTGCTTCGTCCGTATCGGGGACTGAAGCTTTCTTT.

Only a few counts were recorded for this clonotype. V usage is TRBV28 and J usage is TRBJ1-1; no firm D call. Germline assignment: CDR1 MDHEN and CDR2 SYDVKM. V was clipped by 2 bases and J by 4 bases, with 5 bases between them. The CDR3 is 12 residues long. CDR3 protein: CASSLRVTEAFF. The CDR3 region has the DNA TGTGCCAGCAGTTTAAGGGTCACTGAAGCTTTCTTT.

The V call is TRBV10-3, the J call TRBJ1-1, with D tentatively TRBD1 (6 bases). This CDR3 region has 16 residues. Trimming took 6 bases from V and 4 from J, leaving 21 bases between them. Germline CDR1 is ENHRY and CDR2 is SYGVKD. CDR3 DNA: TGTGCCATCAGAGAGAGGGGGGGCGGGGGCGTCACTGAAGCTTTCTTT. Translation: CAIRERGGGGVTEAFF.

This clonotype was observed at least ten times. The chain recombines TRBV5-4 with TRBJ1-6; TRBD1 is a possible D gene (6 bases). There are 15 residues in the CDR3. Trimming took off 5 bases at V and 6 bases at J, with 15 bases between the two ends. Germline V CDR1 and CDR2: SGHNT, YYREEE (reference sequence). CDR3 bases: TGTGCCAGCAGTTACCGGACAGTCGGTAATTCACCCCTCCACTTT. Protein product: CASSYRTVGNSPLHF.

This rearrangement joins TRBV5-1 to TRBJ2-1; D unresolved. The CDR3 is 12 amino acids. V was trimmed by 4 bases and J by 7 bases, leaving 9 bases between them. Germline CDR1 SGHRS, CDR2 YFSETQ. CDR3 sequence: CASSPPGNEQFF. CDR3 in DNA: TGCGCCAGCAGCCCCCCTGGGAATGAGCAGTTCTTC.

This clonotype has just a few counts. The chain recombines TRBV6-1 with TRBJ2-3, with D perhaps matching TRBD1 (6 bases). The CDR3 has 13 amino acids. Germline assignment: CDR1 MNHNS and CDR2 SASEGT. V gave up 2 bases and J gave up 8 bases, with 11 bases separating them. DNA of the CDR3: TGTGCCAGCAGTGAATACAGGGACGGTACGCAGTATTTT. Its translation is CASSEYRDGTQYF.

The CDR3 DNA reads TGTGCCAGCAGCTTAAAGCATTCGGGGACCACTCCCCATTTTGATGAGCAGTTCTTC. Translation: CASSLKHSGTTPHFDEQFF. The J gene is TRBJ2-1, the V gene TRBV7-6; D possibly matches TRBD1 or TRBD2 (5 bases each). Germline V lookup: CDR1 SGHVS, CDR2 FNYEAQ. The ends were cut back, 2 bases at V and 8 bases at J, with 28 bases in the middle. CDR3 length: 19 residues. Complete variable domain (other parts from reference TRBV7-6 and TRBJ2-1): GAGVSQSPRYKVTKRGQDVALRCDPISGHVSLYWYRQALGQGPEFLTYFNYEAQQDKSGLPNDRFSAERPEGSISTLTIQRTEQRDSAMYRCASSLKHSGTTPHFDEQFFGPGTRLTVL.

The chain links TRBV7-9 to TRBJ2-7; 8 nucleotides match TRBD1. Unmatched junction bases numbered 11, after V lost 1 base and J lost 6 bases. Per the germline V gene, CDR1 is SEHNR and CDR2 is FQNEAQ (reference sequence). The CDR3 length is 16 residues. CDR3 loop: CASSLVGGQGAGEQYF. CDR3 nucleotide sequence: TGTGCCAGCAGCTTAGTCGGAGGGCAGGGGGCGGGCGAGCAGTACTTC.

This clonotype was detected only a few times. The chain employs TRBV6-1 and TRBJ1-6, with D possibly TRBD1 on 5 matching bases. Trimming stripped 6 bases from V and 8 bases from J, with 17 bases between. The germline gives CDR1 MNHNS, CDR2 SASEGT. CDR3 size: 15 residues. CDR3 DNA sequence: TGTGCCAGCAGCCGTGGGGGGGTCCGGGATTCACCCCTCCACTTT. This sequence encodes CASSRGGVRDSPLHF.

This clonotype showed up many times. The chain links TRBV3-1 to TRBJ1-5, with 7 bases identical to TRBD1. CDR3 length equals 14 residues. Losses at the gene ends were 6 bases for V and 9 bases for J; bases not matched to a gene: 11. CDR1 is LGHDT and CDR2 is YNNKEL in the germline V gene (reference sequence). CDR3 bases: TGTGCCAGCAGAACAGGACAGGCCCGGCGGCCCCAGCATTTT. Protein: CASRTGQARRPQHF.

This clonotype was recorded many times. The chain combines TRBV3-1 with TRBJ1-3; D gene uncertain. Trimming pared 0 bases from V and 7 bases from J, leaving 13 bases between. This CDR3 spans 15 amino acids. Looked up from germline, CDR1 is LGHDT and CDR2 is YNNKEL (reference sequence). Here the CDR3 reads CASSQDRSRSNTIYF. CDR3 nucleotides: TGTGCCAGCAGCCAAGATCGGAGCCGTAGTAACACCATATATTTT.

This clonotype was recorded a few times. This chain uses TRBV18 with TRBJ2-1, with D perhaps TRBD1 or TRBD2 (5 bases each). CDR3 length: 12 amino acids. Trimming took 0 bases from V and 9 from J, leaving 6 bases between them. CDR1 and CDR2 from the germline V gene are KGHSH and LQKENI. In DNA form, the CDR3 reads TGTGCCAGCTCACCACCGGGGACTGAGCAGTTCTTC. The encoded protein is CASSPPGTEQFF. Complete variable domain (other parts from reference TRBV18 and TRBJ2-1): NAGVMQNPRHLVRRRGQEARLRCSPMKGHSHVYWYRQLPEEGLKFMVYLQKENIIDESGMPKERFSAEFPKEGPSILRIQQVVRGDSAAYFCASSPPGTEQFFGPGTRLTVL.

This clonotype was seen only a few times. This sequence joins TRBV6-5 and TRBJ1-5; D perhaps matches TRBD1 (6 bases). Trimming stripped 6 bases from V and 2 bases from J, with 8 bases between. Looked up from germline, CDR1 is MNHEY and CDR2 is SVGAGI. The length of the CDR3 is 13 residues. In DNA, the CDR3 is TGTGCCAGCAGGTACAGGGGCAATCAGCCCCAGCATTTT. This translates into CASRYRGNQPQHF.

This clonotype occurred many times. This chain links TRBV29-1 with TRBJ2-3; D is perhaps TRBD1 (6 bases). Germline-derived CDR1 and CDR2 are SQVTM and ANQGSEA. This CDR3 has 14 residues. Deletions cut 4 bases from V and 1 base from J, with 12 bases between. CDR3 in DNA: TGCAGCGTTGCAATGGCAGGGGGCACAGATACGCAGTATTTT. Protein sequence: CSVAMAGGTDTQYF.

This clonotype was detected ten times or more. This chain connects TRBV5-6 to TRBJ2-1; D is perhaps TRBD2 (6 bases). V dropped 3 bases and J dropped 5 bases, with 18 bases sitting between them. Looked up from germline, CDR1 is SGHDT and CDR2 is YYEEEE. This CDR3 is 16 amino acids long. CDR3 coding DNA: TGTGCCAGCAGCTCGGGGATAGCGGTAACCGACAATGAGCAGTTCTTC. Translating it yields CASSSGIAVTDNEQFF.

The sample holds many counts of this clonotype. The CDR3 region is CASSVRPHQAKNIQYF. Here the CDR3 DNA reads TGTGCCAGCAGCGTACGCCCCCACCAAGCCAAAAACATTCAGTACTTC. The genes are TRBV9 and TRBJ2-4; D gene unclear. Trimming left V 1 base short and J 0 bases short, with 11 bases between. CDR1 is SGDLS and CDR2 is YYNGEE in the germline V gene. This CDR3 contains 16 residues. Full variable domain (rest looked up from reference TRBV9 and TRBJ2-4): DSGVTQTPKHLITATGQRVTLRCSPRSGDLSVYWYQQSLDQGLQFLIQYYNGEERAKGNILERFSAQQFPDLHSELNLSSLELGDSALYFCASSVRPHQAKNIQYFGAGTRLSVL.

The chain joins TRBV10-3 to TRBJ1-1, with 12 bases matching TRBD1. This CDR3 comprises 16 residues. Germline V lookup: CDR1 ENHRY, CDR2 SYGVKD. Unmatched junction bases numbered 18, after V lost 8 bases and J lost 11 bases. This CDR3 reads CAISPHGGDRGLEAFF. CDR3 nucleotides: TGTGCCATCTCCCCACACGGCGGGGACAGGGGGCTTGAGGCTTTCTTT.